These 27 T cell receptor beta chains were sequenced from one sample in a study of T-cell reconstitution after alpha-beta-depleted transplantation in children. This sample's TCRbeta library carried unique molecular identifier barcodes. TCRdb re-called the PCR reads with MiXCR, one entry per CDR3 protein. The data contain about 580,000 distinct CDR3 sequences, 23% of them singletons. The sequenced sample was PBMCs, mostly from graft donor cells, obtained 360 days after TCRalphabeta/CD19-depleted stem cell transplant. The receptor set was obtained from a boy younger than two who had a stem cell transplant for acute myeloid leukemia, so the T cells may come from the graft donor.

This clonotype appeared a few times. Here the CDR3 reads CASSLGQGPSYEQYV. In DNA form, the CDR3 reads TGTGCCAGCAGCTTAGGACAGGGTCCTTCCTACGAGCAGTACGTC. The chain recombines TRBV7-6 with TRBJ2-7; 7 bases are shared with TRBD1. Germline lookup yields CDR1 SGHVS and CDR2 FNYEAQ. CDR3 size: 15 residues. The V segment lost 1 base and the J segment 1 base; nucleotides outside the gene matches: 4.

The chain couples TRBV20-1 to TRBJ2-1, with D tentatively TRBD2 (6 bases). The germline V gene has CDR1 DFQATT and CDR2 SNEGSKA (reference sequence). The CDR3 extends over 14 amino acids. Trimming left V 6 bases short and J 5 bases short, with 17 bases between. The CDR3 DNA reads as TGCAGTGCGGGGGGTAGGGCTAGCAACAATGAGCAGTTCTTC. Translated: CSAGGRASNNEQFF.

The chain recombines TRBV7-2 with TRBJ2-1; the D gene is possibly TRBD2 (6 bases). The V gene's germline CDR1 is SGHTA and CDR2 FQGNSA. The CDR3 is made up of 13 amino acids. Trimming cost V 9 bases and J 5 bases, with 14 bases left between them. CDR3 bases: TGTGCCAGTCGGGACTCCCCTAACAATGAGCAGTTCTTC. This codes for CASRDSPNNEQFF.

This clonotype was recorded many times. Compared with germline, one end of the junction differs, possibly owing to a read error. The chain uses TRBV5-1 and TRBJ2-7, with 7 bases matching TRBD1. The CDR3 length is 13 residues. The germline V gene encodes CDR1 SGHRS and CDR2 YFSETQ. The CDR3 sequence: CASSLRQGYEQYF. The CDR3, as DNA: TGTGCCAGCAGTTTGCGACAGGGATACGAGCAGTACTTC.

This clonotype was seen a few times. The rearrangement uses TRBV12-3 or TRBV12-4 and TRBJ2-2; a possible D gene is TRBD1 (5 bases). The CDR3 covers 15 residues. V was cut by 5 bases and J by 0 bases, with 10 bases left in between. The DNA for the CDR3 is TGTGCCAGCAGTCCGACAGTAGCGAACACCGGGGAGCTGTTTTTT. It specifies CASSPTVANTGELFF.

The CDR3 DNA reads as TGTGCCAGCAGAAACAGGGGTATCGGCGATACGCAGTATTTT. It yields the protein CASRNRGIGDTQYF. The chain employs TRBV6-1 and TRBJ2-3; 7 nucleotides align to TRBD1. V was pared by 6 bases and J by 6 bases, with 9 bases of the junction left unmatched. The germline V gene has CDR1 MNHNS and CDR2 SASEGT. The CDR3 is 14 residues long.

This rearrangement joins TRBV2 to TRBJ2-7; D may match TRBD1 or TRBD2 (5 bases each). CDR3 length: 13 amino acids. V lost 4 bases, J lost 0 bases, and 7 bases lay in between. Germline CDR1 reads SNHLY; CDR2 reads FYNNEI. CDR3: CASSGGGSYEQYV. As DNA, the CDR3 is TGTGCCAGCAGTGGTGGGGGCTCCTACGAGCAGTACGTC.

This clonotype was seen a few times. The chain carries TRBV20-1 and TRBJ2-7, with 7 bases matching TRBD2. Per the germline V gene, CDR1 is DFQATT and CDR2 is SNEGSKA (reference sequence). The CDR3 covers 16 residues. Trimming at V came to 0 bases and at J to 3 bases, leaving 11 bases not matched to a gene. In DNA, the CDR3 is TGCAGTGCTAGAGATTCGGGGGGACGACCGGACTACGAGCAGTACTTC. Translating gives CSARDSGGRPDYEQYF.

The chain carries TRBV7-2 and TRBJ2-3; the match to TRBD2 covers 9 bases. Trimming at V came to 4 bases and at J to 0 bases, leaving 8 bases not matched to a gene. The CDR3 totals 17 residues. From germline, CDR1 is SGHTA and CDR2 FQGNSA. DNA for the CDR3: TGTGCCAGCAGCTCCGGCATAGCGGGGGCAAGCACAGATACGCAGTATTTT. This translates into CASSSGIAGASTDTQYF.

The sample holds many counts of this clonotype. The rearrangement joins TRBV5-1 to TRBJ2-1; TRBD2 is a possible D gene (5 bases). The CDR3 covers 16 residues. The V end was cut by 2 bases, the J end by 3 bases, with 15 bases between. Germline lookup yields CDR1 SGHRS and CDR2 YFSETQ. This CDR3 is CASSFPDREYYNEQFF. Written as DNA, the CDR3 is TGCGCCAGCAGCTTTCCTGATAGGGAGTACTACAATGAGCAGTTCTTC.

This clonotype was seen a handful of times. The chain links TRBV6-6 to TRBJ1-4, with TRBD1 as a possible D gene (5 bases). CDR3 size: 13 residues. The germline CDR1 and CDR2 sequences are MNHNY and SVGAGI (reference sequence). V shed 6 bases and J shed 5 bases, with 10 bases lying between them. The CDR3 loop reads CASRRTGNEKLFF. The CDR3 DNA is TGTGCCAGCAGGAGAACAGGAAATGAAAAACTGTTTTTT.

V usage is TRBV19 and J usage is TRBJ2-6, with TRBD1 matching 7 bases. This CDR3 comprises 16 residues. With 6 bases clipped from V and 0 bases from J, the junction kept 5 bases outside the gene matches. Germline-derived CDR1 and CDR2 are LNHDA and SQIVND (reference sequence). CDR3 protein: CASRDRAFSGANVLTF. The CDR3 bases are TGTGCCAGTAGAGACAGGGCCTTCTCTGGGGCCAACGTCCTGACTTTC.

This clonotype was observed a few times. The chain carries TRBV9 and TRBJ2-1; TRBD1 agrees at 7 bases. The CDR3 covers 15 residues. Germline V lookup: CDR1 SGDLS, CDR2 YYNGEE. With 4 bases clipped from V and 3 bases from J, the junction kept 7 bases outside the gene matches. This CDR3 is CASSQVAGGYNEQFF. In DNA, the CDR3 is TGTGCCAGCAGCCAGGTGGCAGGGGGCTACAATGAGCAGTTCTTC. The complete variable domain, with remaining parts taken from reference TRBV9 and TRBJ2-1, reads DSGVTQTPKHLITATGQRVTLRCSPRSGDLSVYWYQQSLDQGLQFLIQYYNGEERAKGNILERFSAQQFPDLHSELNLSSLELGDSALYFCASSQVAGGYNEQFFGPGTRLTVL.

This clonotype showed up many times. The chain couples TRBV10-3 to TRBJ2-7, with a weak D call TRBD2 (7 bases). Germline CDR1 reads ENHRY; CDR2 reads SYGVKD. The germline V and J ends were trimmed by 4 bases and 6 bases, with 13 bases remaining between them. This CDR3 is built from 13 residues. This CDR3 reads CAISGGGGGEQYV. The DNA of the CDR3 is TGTGCCATCAGTGGGGGGGGAGGGGGCGAGCAGTACGTC.

In its sample, this clonotype was seen many times. V gene TRBV29-1 combines with J gene TRBJ2-2, with D unclear. Germline CDR1 is SQVTM and CDR2 is ANQGSEA. There are 12 residues in the CDR3. Trimming took 3 bases from V and 6 from J, leaving 8 bases between them. As DNA, the CDR3 is TGCAGCGTTGATTGGGGATCCGGGGAGCTGTTTTTT. Its translation: CSVDWGSGELFF.

This clonotype was seen a few times. Lacking the conserved final phenylalanine or tryptophan, this CDR3 likely reflects a read error. The DNA is omitted, as the CDR3 cannot be located on it reliably, and the CDR3 follows TCRdb's listing. This chain uses TRBV5-5 with TRBJ2-7; the table's TRBD1 call for D was not verified on the DNA. The CDR3 is 9 residues long, ends included. Germline-derived CDR1 and CDR2 are SGHKS and YYEKEE (reference sequence). The CDR3 spells CASSLENPG.

The chain carries TRBV7-2 and TRBJ2-7, with a possible D match to TRBD2 (5 bases). V was cut by 1 base and J by 4 bases, with 14 bases left in between. The germline V gene encodes CDR1 SGHTA and CDR2 FQGNSA. The CDR3 extends over 15 amino acids. CDR3 region: CASSLGPGGGYEQYF. The DNA for the CDR3 is TGTGCCAGCAGCTTAGGTCCAGGAGGCGGATACGAGCAGTACTTC.

This clonotype was picked up many times. This chain joins TRBV5-1 and TRBJ2-1; D unclear. This CDR3 is built from 12 residues. Germline loops: CDR1 SGHRS, CDR2 YFSETQ. The ends were cut back, 2 bases at V and 9 bases at J, with 9 bases in the middle. CDR3 loop: CASSLTSSEQFF. CDR3 nucleotide sequence: TGCGCCAGCAGCTTAACCTCAAGTGAGCAGTTCTTC.

This clonotype was picked up many times. J is TRBJ2-1 and V is TRBV7-9; D is ambiguous. V lost 1 base and J lost 5, with 6 bases in between. The CDR3 has 13 amino acids. Germline lookup yields CDR1 SEHNR and CDR2 FQNEAQ (reference sequence). This CDR3 is CASSLDLDNEQFF. In DNA, the CDR3 is TGTGCCAGCAGCTTAGACCTAGACAATGAGCAGTTCTTC. Complete variable domain (other parts from reference TRBV7-9 and TRBJ2-1): DTGVSQNPRHKITKRGQNVTFRCDPISEHNRLYWYRQTLGQGPEFLTYFQNEAQLEKSRLLSDRFSAERPKGSFSTLEIQRTEQGDSAMYLCASSLDLDNEQFFGPGTRLTVL.

Many counts were recorded for this clonotype. The chain carries TRBV6-5 and TRBJ2-1, with TRBD2 as a possible D gene (6 bases). The CDR3 sequence is 12 residues long. Between the trimmed V and J ends, which lost 5 bases and 9 bases, there was a span of 11 bases. Germline CDR1 MNHEY, CDR2 SVGAGI. The CDR3 DNA follows: TGTGCCAGCAGTCCGAGGGGAGGTGAGCAGTTCTTC. Translation gives CASSPRGGEQFF.

A single count supports this clonotype. The chain has TRBV11-2 and TRBJ2-1, with D uncertain. Trimming cost V 5 bases and J 1 base, with 15 bases left between them. CDR1 is SGHAT and CDR2 is FQNNGV in the germline V gene. CDR3 length: 16 amino acids. The CDR3 nucleotides read TGTGCCAGCAGCCCTAGGGCTAGGGATTCCTACAATGAGCAGTTCTTC. It specifies CASSPRARDSYNEQFF.

This clonotype was found a few times. The chain uses TRBV12-3 or TRBV12-4 and TRBJ2-6; D remains unclear. V was cut by 2 bases and J by 4 bases, with 9 bases left in between. This CDR3 has 15 residues. In DNA, the CDR3 is TGTGCCAGCAGTTTACGTTCGCTGGGGGCCAACGTCCTGACTTTC. It yields the protein CASSLRSLGANVLTF.

This clonotype was counted at least ten times. The chain uses TRBV20-1 and TRBJ2-1; 11 bases agree with TRBD2. Trimming at V came to 4 bases and at J to 9 bases, leaving 8 bases not matched to a gene. Germline V gives CDR1 DFQATT, CDR2 SNEGSKA (reference sequence). The CDR3 is 14 residues long. CDR3 region: CSAKVAGGASEQFF. DNA for the CDR3: TGCAGTGCTAAGGTAGCGGGGGGGGCTAGTGAGCAGTTCTTC.

This clonotype has at least ten counts. The chain combines TRBV7-9 with TRBJ2-2, with TRBD1 as a possible D gene (6 bases). This CDR3 contains 14 residues. The germline gives CDR1 SEHNR, CDR2 FQNEAQ (reference sequence). The germline V and J ends were trimmed by 5 bases and 6 bases, with 13 bases remaining between them. CDR3 in DNA: TGTGCCAGCAGCCTCAACAGGGAATCCGGGGAGCTGTTTTTT. Its protein is CASSLNRESGELFF.

The chain is built from TRBV24-1 and TRBJ2-1, with 7 bases matching TRBD2. V was pared by 7 bases and J by 12 bases, with 14 bases of the junction left unmatched. The CDR3 is 14 amino acids. Germline lookup yields CDR1 KGHDR and CDR2 SFDVKD. The DNA of the CDR3 is TGTGCCACCAGCCCGCTCGGGAGGTCCGGGGGGCAGTTCTTC. Protein product: CATSPLGRSGGQFF.

This clonotype came up a few times. J is TRBJ2-4 and V is TRBV18; TRBD1 aligns across 10 bases. J was trimmed by 6 bases and V by 6 bases; bases with no gene match: 5. The CDR3 covers 14 residues. CDR1 is KGHSH, CDR2 LQKENI, per germline. The CDR3 loop is CASSPDRGLNIQYF. CDR3 DNA: TGTGCCAGCTCCCCCGACAGGGGGCTAAACATTCAGTACTTC.

The sample holds many counts of this clonotype. The rearrangement joins TRBV29-1 to TRBJ1-1; 9 nucleotides match TRBD1. The germline gives CDR1 SQVTM, CDR2 ANQGSEA. This CDR3 is 17 amino acids long. The V and J ends lost 4 bases and 2 bases, in that order; junction bases with no gene match: 14. As DNA, the CDR3 is TGCAGCGTTGTCGGGGGTCCACAGGGGGCGAGTAACACTGAAGCTTTCTTT. It encodes CSVVGGPQGASNTEAFF. Complete variable domain (other parts from reference TRBV29-1 and TRBJ1-1): SAVISQKPSRDICQRGTSLTIQCQVDSQVTMMFWYRQQPGQSLTLIATANQGSEATYESGFVIDKFPISRPNLTFSTLTVSNMSPEDSSIYLCSVVGGPQGASNTEAFFGQGTRLTVV.